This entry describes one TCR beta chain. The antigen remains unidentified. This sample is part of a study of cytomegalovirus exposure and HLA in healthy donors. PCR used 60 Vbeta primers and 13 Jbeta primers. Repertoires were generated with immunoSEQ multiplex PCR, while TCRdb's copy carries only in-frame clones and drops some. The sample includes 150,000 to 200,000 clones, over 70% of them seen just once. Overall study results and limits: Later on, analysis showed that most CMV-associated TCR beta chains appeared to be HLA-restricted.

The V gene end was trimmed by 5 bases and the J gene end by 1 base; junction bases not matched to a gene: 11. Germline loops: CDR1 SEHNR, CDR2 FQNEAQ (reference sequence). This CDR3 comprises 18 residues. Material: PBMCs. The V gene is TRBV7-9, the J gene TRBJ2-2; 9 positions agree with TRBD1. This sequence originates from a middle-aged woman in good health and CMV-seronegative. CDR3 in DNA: TGTGCCAGCAGCCCCCCCGGGACAGGGACCTTGAACACCGGGGAGCTGTTTTTT. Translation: CASSPPGTGTLNTGELFF.